These T cell receptor beta chains were read from a single sample in a study of cytomegalovirus exposure and HLA in healthy donors. The assay was immunoSEQ multiplex PCR, and TCRdb's table has in-frame clones only and misses some. Among 100,000 or so clones listed, around four fifths were seen once. Sequenced input: PBMCs. The receptors were gathered from a man aged 25 to 40 in good health and CMV-seronegative. Each CDR3 is given with its conserved first and last residue. The D gene is left open where the match is weak. Expanded clones are given a class, and other clones once, few, many or no size at all.

clone_size	v_call	j_call	d_call	cdr3_nt	cdr3_aa
once	TRBV7-6	TRBJ1-1	.	TGTGCCAGCAGCTTAGACAGGGACACTGAAGCTTTCTTT	CASSLDRDTEAFF
.	TRBV9	TRBJ1-3	TRBD1	TGTGCCAGCAGCGTAATTCCGGGACAGGGGGCTTCAGCTGGAAACACCATATATTTT	CASSVIPGQGASAGNTIYF
.	TRBV5-1	TRBJ2-7	.	TGCGCCAGCAGCTTGGAGGTCAGCGCCTACGAGCAGTACTTC	CASSLEVSAYEQYF
once	TRBV13	TRBJ2-1	.	TGTGCCAGCAGCTTAGCGGGTGAGCAGTTCTTC	CASSLAGEQFF
.	TRBV29-1	TRBJ2-5	TRBD2	TGCAGTGGCGGGACTAGAGGGGAGACCCAGTACTTC	CSGGTRGETQYF
.	TRBV10-3	TRBJ2-3	TRBD2	TGTGCCATCAGTGCGAGACTAGCGGCAGATACGCAGTATTTT	CAISARLAADTQYF
.	TRBV25-1	TRBJ2-7	.	TGTGCCAGCAGTGAACCCCCCACGGGGGAGCAGTACTTC	CASSEPPTGEQYF
.	TRBV4-3	TRBJ2-5	.	TGCGCCAGCAGCCAAGTTTCGGGGGAAGAGACCCAGTACTTC	CASSQVSGEETQYF
few	TRBV11-2	TRBJ2-7	.	TGTGCCAGCAGTTTTAGCAGCTACGAGCAGTACTTC	CASSFSSYEQYF
.	TRBV10-3	TRBJ2-1	.	TGTGCCATCAGTGAGGGCCCCGTGGGCTATGAGCAGTTCTTC	CAISEGPVGYEQFF
.	TRBV29-1	TRBJ2-3	.	TGCAGCGTTGAACAAGCCACAGATACGCAGTATTTT	CSVEQATDTQYF
once	TRBV5-6	TRBJ1-4	.	TGTGCCAGCAGCCCAAATCGGGGTGGTCACGAAAAACTGTTTTTT	CASSPNRGGHEKLFF
.	TRBV18	TRBJ2-7	TRBD1	TGTGCCAGCTCACCACAAGGGGGCGTAAACGAGCAGTACTTC	CASSPQGGVNEQYF
once	TRBV5-4	TRBJ2-5	.	TGTGCCAGCAGAGGGACTTCCCCACAAGAGACCCAGTACTTC	CASRGTSPQETQYF
.	TRBV2	TRBJ1-4	TRBD1	TGTGCCAGCTGCCAGGGGGCCAAGGCTGAAAAACTGTTTTTT	CASCQGAKAEKLFF
.	TRBV28	TRBJ1-6	.	TGTGCCAGCAGTTTACCAGGCGGGAATTCACCCCTCCACTTT	CASSLPGGNSPLHF
few	TRBV7-2	TRBJ1-5	TRBD1	TGTGCCTACAGGGGACGGGAACAGCCCCAGCATTTT	CAYRGREQPQHF
.	TRBV27	TRBJ1-2	.	TGTGCCAGCAGTTGGGGGGGCAGGGAGGGCTATGGCTACACCTTC	CASSWGGREGYGYTF
.	TRBV2	TRBJ2-2	.	TGTGCCAGCAGTGCGTTGGAGGCCAGCACCGGGGAGCTGTTTTTT	CASSALEASTGELFF
.	TRBV7-9	TRBJ2-3	.	TGTGCCAGCAGCTTTGATTGGGGAGTGACAGATACGCAGTATTTT	CASSFDWGVTDTQYF
few	TRBV5-1	TRBJ1-4	.	TGCGCCAGCAGGGGTGGGGGCCCGCCTAATGAAAAACTGTTTTTT	CASRGGGPPNEKLFF
.	TRBV6-1	TRBJ1-2	.	TGTGCCAGCAGTGTCAACAGGAATGGCTACACCTTC	CASSVNRNGYTF
.	TRBV27	TRBJ2-7	.	TGTGCCAGCAGTTTAACAGAGAGCTACGAGCAGTACTTC	CASSLTESYEQYF
.	TRBV10-1	TRBJ1-3	.	TGCGCCAGCAGTGAGTCAATGGGAGGGAGCTCTGGAAACGCCATATATTTT	CASSESMGGSSGNAIYF
.	TRBV28	TRBJ2-7	TRBD1	TGTGCCAGCAGCCCGGGACAGGGGATTTACGAGCAGTACTTC	CASSPGQGIYEQYF
.	TRBV12-5	TRBJ2-3	TRBD1	TGTGCTAGTGGTTCACAGGGGGTCGGCACAGATACGCAGTATTTT	CASGSQGVGTDTQYF
.	TRBV7-8	TRBJ2-7	TRBD1	TGTGCCAGCAGCTTTGCTCCCACAGGGGACGAGCAGTACTTC	CASSFAPTGDEQYF
.	TRBV29-1	TRBJ1-5	.	TGCAGCGTAGGAGGAGGGTATCAGCCCCAGCATTTT	CSVGGGYQPQHF
.	TRBV2	TRBJ1-2	.	TGTGCCAGCAGTGAAGCCCCGCGGGGCTACACCTTC	CASSEAPRGYTF
.	TRBV28	TRBJ1-4	TRBD1	TGTGCCAGCAGTTCGTCAGGGGGCTGGAATGAAAAACTGTTTTTT	CASSSSGGWNEKLFF
.	TRBV4-3	TRBJ2-2	TRBD2	TGCGCCAGCAGCCAAGATGGAGCGGGGCTCACCGGGGAGCTGTTTTTT	CASSQDGAGLTGELFF
.	TRBV27	TRBJ2-7	TRBD2	TGTGCCAGCAGTTTAGGGACTAGCTACGAGCAGTACTTC	CASSLGTSYEQYF
.	TRBV7-9	TRBJ1-1	TRBD1	TGTGCCAGCAGCGAATGGACAGGACAGAACACTGAAGCTTTCTTT	CASSEWTGQNTEAFF
.	TRBV6-5	TRBJ2-3	TRBD2	TGTGCCAGCAGCCAGGGACTACTCCACGGGAATACGCAGTATTTT	CASSQGLLHGNTQYF
.	TRBV10-1	TRBJ2-3	.	TGCGCCAGCAGTGAGTCGCCGGGGGAGCTCGGATATACGCAGTATTTT	CASSESPGELGYTQYF
once	TRBV6-4	TRBJ2-1	TRBD1	TGTGCCAGCAGTTCCGGGACAGAAAATAAGTTCTTC	CASSSGTENKFF
.	TRBV7-6	TRBJ2-3	TRBD1	TGTGCCAGCAGCCCCCGGACAGGGGGAACCACAGATACGCAGTATTTT	CASSPRTGGTTDTQYF
.	TRBV28	TRBJ2-5	TRBD2	TGTGCCAGCAGTTTCAGGACTAGCGGGAGGGAGACCCAGTACTTC	CASSFRTSGRETQYF
once	TRBV28	TRBJ1-1	.	TGTGCCAGCACCACAGCCTTGAACACTGAAGCTTTCTTT	CASTTALNTEAFF
.	TRBV5-4	TRBJ1-2	TRBD1	TGTGCCAGCAGCACACGACAGGGGTCCCATGGCTACACCTTC	CASSTRQGSHGYTF
.	TRBV6-1	TRBJ2-7	.	TGTGCCAGCAGTGACGGGATAACAGACTCTCTACCTGTCAAGCAGTACTTC	CASSDGITDSLPVKQYF
.	TRBV6-1	TRBJ1-1	TRBD1	TGTGCCAGCAGCCTTCTGACAGGGTACACTGAAGCTTTCTTT	CASSLLTGYTEAFF
.	TRBV30	TRBJ2-7	TRBD1	TGTGCCTGTGAGATGGGACAGGCTTCCTACGAGCAGTACTTC	CACEMGQASYEQYF
.	TRBV28	TRBJ2-7	.	TGTGCCAGCAGTTTATCGGCCTACGAGCAGTACTTC	CASSLSAYEQYF
few	TRBV9	TRBJ1-1	TRBD1	TGTGCCAGCAGCGTGGACAGGCGAGCGAGTGAAGCTTTCTTT	CASSVDRRASEAFF
once	TRBV28	TRBJ2-7	.	TGTGCCAGCAGTTTTACCCTCTACTCGGGCTACGAGCAGTACTTC	CASSFTLYSGYEQYF
.	TRBV7-7	TRBJ2-7	TRBD1	TGTGCTAGCAGCCGAGACAGGGCCAACGAGCAGTACTTC	CASSRDRANEQYF
.	TRBV9	TRBJ1-4	.	TGTGCCAGCAGCGTAGGGGAGGGCTCAGCAACTAATGAAAAACTGTTTTTT	CASSVGEGSATNEKLFF
.	TRBV5-4	TRBJ2-7	TRBD2	TGTGCCAGCAGCTTGCCTAACCCGGGAGGAGAGCAGTACTTC	CASSLPNPGGEQYF
.	TRBV14	TRBJ1-4	.	TGTGCCAGCAGCCAATATCAACAGGGACCTAATGAAAAACTGTTTTTT	CASSQYQQGPNEKLFF
.	TRBV19	TRBJ2-3	TRBD2	TGTGCCAGCCAGACTAGCGGGGGGGCCCCAGATACGCAGTATTTT	CASQTSGGAPDTQYF
.	TRBV6-1	TRBJ1-1	.	TGTGCCAGCAGTGGGGGTCACGGAGGGAACACTGAAGCTTTCTTT	CASSGGHGGNTEAFF
.	TRBV13	TRBJ2-1	.	TGTGCCAGCAGCCACGGCAATGAGCAGTTCTTC	CASSHGNEQFF
.	TRBV19	TRBJ2-1	.	TGTGCCAGTAGTATTGCGGCAGGGTCCTACAATGAGCAGTTCTTC	CASSIAAGSYNEQFF
few	TRBV4-3	TRBJ2-7	TRBD1	TGCGCCAGCAGCCAAGATGAGGGACAGGGGGGGAACGAGCAGTACTTC	CASSQDEGQGGNEQYF
.	TRBV14	TRBJ2-3	.	TGTGCCAGCAGCCGCCTCGGGGGACCCACAGATACGCAGTATTTT	CASSRLGGPTDTQYF
few	TRBV28	TRBJ1-2	TRBD1	TGTGCCAGCAGTTTAGGACAGGGTTTAGGTGGCTACACCTTC	CASSLGQGLGGYTF
.	TRBV4-3	TRBJ2-5	TRBD1	TGCGCCAGCAGCCATACGGACAGGGCCCAAGAGACCCAGTACTTC	CASSHTDRAQETQYF